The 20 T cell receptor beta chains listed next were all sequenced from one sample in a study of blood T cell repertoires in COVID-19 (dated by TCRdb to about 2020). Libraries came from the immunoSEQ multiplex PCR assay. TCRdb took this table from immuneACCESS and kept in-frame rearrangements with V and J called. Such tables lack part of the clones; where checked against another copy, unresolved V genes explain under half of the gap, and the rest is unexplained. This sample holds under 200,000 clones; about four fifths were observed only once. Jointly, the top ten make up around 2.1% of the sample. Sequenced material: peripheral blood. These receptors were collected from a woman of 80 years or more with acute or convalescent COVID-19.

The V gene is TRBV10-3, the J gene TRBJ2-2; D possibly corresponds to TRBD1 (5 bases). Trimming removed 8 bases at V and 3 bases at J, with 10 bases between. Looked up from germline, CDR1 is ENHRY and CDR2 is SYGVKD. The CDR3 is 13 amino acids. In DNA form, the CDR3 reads TGTGCCATCGGGGCGGCGGACACCGGGGAGCTGTTTTTT. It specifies CAIGAADTGELFF.

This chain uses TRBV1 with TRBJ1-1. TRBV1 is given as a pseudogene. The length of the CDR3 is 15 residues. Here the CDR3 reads CTSSHRRRRNTEAFF. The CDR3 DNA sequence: TGCACCAGCAGCCATCGACGGAGAAGGAACACTGAAGCTTTCTTT.

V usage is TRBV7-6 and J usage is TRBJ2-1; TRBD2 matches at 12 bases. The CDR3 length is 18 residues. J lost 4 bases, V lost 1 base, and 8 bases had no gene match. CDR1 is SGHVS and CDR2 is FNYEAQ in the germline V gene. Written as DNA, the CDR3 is TGTGCCAGCAGCTTAGGACTAGCGGGAGCAGGGATTTACAATGAGCAGTTCTTC. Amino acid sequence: CASSLGLAGAGIYNEQFF.

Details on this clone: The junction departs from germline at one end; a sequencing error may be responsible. CDR3 loop: CASSLGQGRYIF. CDR3 bases: TGTGCCAGCAGCCTTGGACAGGGTCGATACATATTT. The chain joins TRBV27 to TRBJ1-1; 8 positions agree with TRBD1. CDR3 length equals 12 residues. Germline assignment: CDR1 MNHEY and CDR2 SMNVEV (reference sequence).

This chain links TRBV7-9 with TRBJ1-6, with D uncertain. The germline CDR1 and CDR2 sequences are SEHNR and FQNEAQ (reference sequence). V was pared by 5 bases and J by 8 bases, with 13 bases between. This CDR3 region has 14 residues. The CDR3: CASSTKSGDSPLHF. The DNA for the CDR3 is TGTGCCAGCAGCACCAAATCGGGTGATTCACCCCTCCACTTT.

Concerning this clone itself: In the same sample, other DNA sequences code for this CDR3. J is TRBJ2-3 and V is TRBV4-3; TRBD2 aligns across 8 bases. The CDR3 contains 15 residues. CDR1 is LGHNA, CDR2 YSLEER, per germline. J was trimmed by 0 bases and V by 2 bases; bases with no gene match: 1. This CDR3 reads CASSQTSGSTDTQYF. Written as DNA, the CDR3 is TGCGCCAGCAGCCAAACTAGCGGAAGCACAGATACGCAGTATTTT.

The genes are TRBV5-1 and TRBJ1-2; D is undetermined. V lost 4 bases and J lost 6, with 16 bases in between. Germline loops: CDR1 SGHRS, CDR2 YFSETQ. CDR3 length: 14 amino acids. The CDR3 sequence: CASSPGEGPNGYTF. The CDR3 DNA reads TGCGCCAGCAGCCCCGGGGAGGGTCCTAATGGCTACACCTTC.

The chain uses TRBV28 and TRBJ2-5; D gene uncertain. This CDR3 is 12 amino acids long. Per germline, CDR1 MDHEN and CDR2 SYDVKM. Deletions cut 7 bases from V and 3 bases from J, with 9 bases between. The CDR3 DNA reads TGTGCCAGCACCCGGAGCGAAGAGACCCAGTACTTC. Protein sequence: CASTRSEETQYF.

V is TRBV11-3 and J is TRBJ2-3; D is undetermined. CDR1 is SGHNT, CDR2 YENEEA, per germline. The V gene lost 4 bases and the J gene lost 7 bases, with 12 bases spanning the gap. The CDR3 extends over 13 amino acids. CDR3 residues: CASSSSGVHTQYF. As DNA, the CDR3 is TGTGCCAGCAGCTCATCAGGTGTTCATACGCAGTATTTT.

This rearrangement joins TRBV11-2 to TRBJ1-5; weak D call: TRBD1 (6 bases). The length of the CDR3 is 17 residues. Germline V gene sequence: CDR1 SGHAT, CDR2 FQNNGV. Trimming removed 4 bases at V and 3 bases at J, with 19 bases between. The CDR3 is CASSSGMTGQNNQPQHF. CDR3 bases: TGTGCCAGCAGCTCGGGAATGACTGGACAGAACAATCAGCCCCAGCATTTT.

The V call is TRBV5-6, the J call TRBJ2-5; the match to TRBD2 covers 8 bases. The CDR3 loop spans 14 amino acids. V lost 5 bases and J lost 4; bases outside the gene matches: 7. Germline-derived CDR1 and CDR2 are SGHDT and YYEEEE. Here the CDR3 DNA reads TGTGCCAGCAGTACCTCGGGGGGGCGAGAGACCCAGTACTTC. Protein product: CASSTSGGRETQYF.

The CDR3, as DNA: TGTGCCACCCAGCTAGACCGGGGAAATAGCAATCAGCCCCAGCATTTT. It codes for CATQLDRGNSNQPQHF. This sequence joins TRBV15 and TRBJ1-5; no firm D call. The germline gives CDR1 LNHNV, CDR2 YYDKDF (reference sequence). This CDR3 has 16 amino acids. Trimming cost V 8 bases and J 0 bases, with 17 bases left between them.

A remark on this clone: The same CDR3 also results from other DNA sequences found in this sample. The CDR3 DNA follows: TGTGCCAGCAGCGTAGGGACAGGGAACACTGAAGCTTTCTTT. It encodes CASSVGTGNTEAFF. V usage is TRBV9 and J usage is TRBJ1-1; 7 nucleotides match TRBD1. Germline CDR1 SGDLS, CDR2 YYNGEE. The CDR3 is 14 residues long. V gave up 0 bases and J gave up 1 base; unmatched junction bases: 0.

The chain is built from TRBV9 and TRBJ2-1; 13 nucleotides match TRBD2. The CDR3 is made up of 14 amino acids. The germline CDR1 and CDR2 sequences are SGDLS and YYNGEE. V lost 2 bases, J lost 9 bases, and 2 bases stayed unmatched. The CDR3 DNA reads TGTGCCAGCAGCGTGGGGACTAGCGGGACTGAGCAGTTCTTC. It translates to CASSVGTSGTEQFF.

CDR3 residues: CASSLELAGETQYF. The CDR3 nucleotides read TGCGCCAGCAGCTTGGAACTAGCGGGAGAGACCCAGTACTTC. V is TRBV5-1 and J is TRBJ2-5, with 9 positions matching TRBD2. The CDR3 covers 14 residues. Trimming at V came to 0 bases and at J to 4 bases, leaving 1 base not matched to a gene. In germline, CDR1 is SGHRS, CDR2 YFSETQ.

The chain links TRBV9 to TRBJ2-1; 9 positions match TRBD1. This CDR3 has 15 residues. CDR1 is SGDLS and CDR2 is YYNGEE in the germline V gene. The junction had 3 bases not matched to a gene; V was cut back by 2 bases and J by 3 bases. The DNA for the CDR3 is TGTGCCAGCAGCGTGACAGGGGGGAACTACAATGAGCAGTTCTTC. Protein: CASSVTGGNYNEQFF.

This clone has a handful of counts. The CDR3 sequence: CASRPGQVTDTQYF. The CDR3 DNA follows: TGCGCCAGCAGACCGGGACAGGTCACAGATACGCAGTATTTT. V gene TRBV5-1 combines with J gene TRBJ2-3; 8 bases map to TRBD1. The V segment lost 5 bases and the J segment 2 bases; nucleotides outside the gene matches: 4. Germline V CDR1 and CDR2: SGHRS, YFSETQ. This CDR3 comprises 14 residues.

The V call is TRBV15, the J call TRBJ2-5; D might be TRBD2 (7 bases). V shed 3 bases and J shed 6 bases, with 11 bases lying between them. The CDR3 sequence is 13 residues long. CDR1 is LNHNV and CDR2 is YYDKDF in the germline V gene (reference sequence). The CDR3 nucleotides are TGTGCCACCAGCAGTGGGAGGGGGAAGACCCAGTACTTC. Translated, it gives CATSSGRGKTQYF.

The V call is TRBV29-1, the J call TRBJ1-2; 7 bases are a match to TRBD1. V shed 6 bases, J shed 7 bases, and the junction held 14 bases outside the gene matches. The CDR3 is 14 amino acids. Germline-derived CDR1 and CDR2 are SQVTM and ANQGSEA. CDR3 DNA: TGCAGCGTAGTGACAGGGTCTGGGAGTGGTGGCTACACCTTC. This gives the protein CSVVTGSGSGGYTF.

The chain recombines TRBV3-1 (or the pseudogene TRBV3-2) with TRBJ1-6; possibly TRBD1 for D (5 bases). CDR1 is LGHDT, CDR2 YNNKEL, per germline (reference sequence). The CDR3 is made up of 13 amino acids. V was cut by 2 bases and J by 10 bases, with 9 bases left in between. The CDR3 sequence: CASSQRGESPLHF. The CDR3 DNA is TGTGCCAGCAGCCAACGGGGGGAATCACCCCTCCACTTT.